These 9 T cell receptor beta chains came from one sample sequenced in a study of T cell responses to AZD1222 COVID-19 vaccine. Using immunoSEQ multiplex PCR, the repertoire was profiled, and TCRdb retains in-frame clones only, with some absent. In the table there are around 100,000 clones, approximately 90% of which are singletons. The sample in question was peripheral blood, obtained on day 0 of AZD1222 vaccination. The receptors derive from an adult in good health.

Comments on this clone: A junction end diverges from the germline sequence, so it may reflect a read error. The rearrangement links TRBV7-2 to TRBJ2-3; 12 nucleotides line up with TRBD2. The CDR3 consists of 18 residues. The germline CDR1 and CDR2 sequences are SGHTA and FQGNSA. As DNA, the CDR3 is TGTGCCAGCACCTTAGGGGCTAGCGGGAGGGCTAGCACAGATACGCAGTATTTT. The encoded protein is CASTLGASGRASTDTQYF.

V is TRBV11-1 and J is TRBJ1-2; D might be TRBD1 (6 bases). The CDR3 spans 15 residues. CDR1 and CDR2 from the germline V gene are SGHAT and FQDESV (reference sequence). Deletions cut 4 bases from V and 8 bases from J, with 20 bases between. CDR3 coding DNA: TGTGCCAGCAGCTCCTCCCCACAGGGATTCACGGGCTACACCTTC. This codes for CASSSSPQGFTGYTF.

The V gene is TRBV25-1, the J gene TRBJ1-1; D is unclear. This CDR3 has 15 residues. Germline V lookup: CDR1 MGHDK, CDR2 SYGVNS. V was shortened by 2 bases and J by 1 base, with 11 bases between the two germline ends. The CDR3 bases are TGTGCCAGCAGTGAAGTCGTATTGGGGAACACTGAAGCTTTCTTT. Translated, it gives CASSEVVLGNTEAFF.

The rearrangement links TRBV10-3 to TRBJ2-7; D not resolved. Germline V gives CDR1 ENHRY, CDR2 SYGVKD. V lost 4 bases and J 0 bases, leaving 13 bases between the germline ends. The CDR3 runs 15 residues. The CDR3 DNA reads as TGTGCCATCAGTGGTAGTGGCAGGACCTCCTACGAGCAGTACTTC. It is translated as CAISGSGRTSYEQYF.

This chain uses TRBV7-2 with TRBJ2-5, with 7 bases fitting TRBD2. Germline CDR1 reads SGHTA; CDR2 reads FQGNSA. V trimming: 8 bases; J trimming: 4 bases; junction bases outside the gene matches: 4. CDR3 length: 12 residues. The CDR3 DNA reads as TGTGCCAGCCCGGGGGGTGCAGAGACCCAGTACTTC. It is translated as CASPGGAETQYF.

V and J are TRBV4-1 and TRBJ1-3; D is uncertain. From germline, CDR1 is MGHRA and CDR2 YSYEKL. Trimming left V 1 base short and J 3 bases short, with 13 bases between. This CDR3 is built from 16 residues. CDR3 loop: CASSQGNRASGNTIYF. In DNA, the CDR3 is TGCGCCAGCAGCCAAGGGAACCGGGCCAGTGGAAACACCATATATTTT.

The CDR3 coding sequence is TGCGCCAGCAGCTTTAACGGTGACCGTAATGAGCAGTTCTTC. Translated, it gives CASSFNGDRNEQFF. The chain has TRBV5-1 and TRBJ2-1; no clear D. Per germline, CDR1 SGHRS and CDR2 YFSETQ. Trimming shortened V by 2 bases and J by 7 bases, and 13 bases separated the two germline ends. This CDR3 contains 14 residues.

This chain joins TRBV12-3 or TRBV12-4 and TRBJ1-6; the match to TRBD1 covers 7 bases. The CDR3 has 13 amino acids. V shed 6 bases and J 10 bases; nucleotides not matched to a gene: 6. The CDR3 spells CASRQGPYSPLHF. For the CDR3, the DNA is TGTGCCAGCAGACAGGGGCCGTACTCACCCCTCCACTTT.

The rearrangement joins TRBV5-1 to TRBJ2-3; D gene unclear. The V gene's germline CDR1 is SGHRS and CDR2 YFSETQ. The CDR3 length is 15 residues. Between the trimmed V and J ends, which lost 1 base and 1 base, there was a span of 10 bases. As DNA, the CDR3 is TGCGCCAGCAGCTTGTCTATTGTGGGCACAGATACGCAGTATTTT. Residues: CASSLSIVGTDTQYF.